These T cell receptor beta chains were read from a single sample in a study of regulatory T cells in long-lasting Graves disease. TCRdb re-derived calls from the multiplex PCR reads in MiXCR, one entry per CDR3 protein. The table includes 400,000 or so distinct CDR3 sequences, around 22% detected once. The specimen was peripheral blood mononuclear cells (PBMCs), collected when the disease was refractory, from a patient treated with antithyroid drugs. The source of these receptors is a female donor with Graves disease. Each CDR3 is given with its conserved first and last residue. A D gene is named only where the DNA matches it firmly. The size of a clone is reported for some rows only, either as once, few or many, or as a class for expanded clones.

clone size,D gene,J gene,V gene,CDR3 DNA,CDR3 protein
many,TRBD1,TRBJ2-7,TRBV20-1,TGCAGTGCTGCCGGACAGGGGGAATACTACGAGCAGTACTTC,CSAAGQGEYYEQYF
many,NA,TRBJ1-1,TRBV28,TGTGCCAGCAGTTTATTGATTACTGAAGCTTTCTTT,CASSLLITEAFF
many,NA,TRBJ2-7,TRBV11-2,TGTGCCAGCAGCTTAGTTGGCAGCCTCTACGAGCAGTACTTC,CASSLVGSLYEQYF
few,TRBD2,TRBJ2-2,TRBV6-1,TGTGCCAGCAACCTAGCGGCACCTATTAACACCGGGGAGCTGTTTTTT,CASNLAAPINTGELFF
NA,NA,TRBJ2-5,TRBV7-6,TGTGCCAGCAGCCCCGGGGCGACCCAGTACTTC,CASSPGATQYF
NA,NA,TRBJ1-2,TRBV15,TGTGCCACCAGCAGAGATACTGGGTTGGGTAACTATGGCTACACCTTC,CATSRDTGLGNYGYTF
many,TRBD1,TRBJ2-7,TRBV28,TGTGCCAGCAGCCCCGGGACAGATCTCTACGAGCAGTACTTC,CASSPGTDLYEQYF
NA,NA,TRBJ1-2,TRBV9,TGTGCCAGCAGCGTAGCCGGATATGGCTACACCTTC,CASSVAGYGYTF
few,TRBD1,TRBJ2-2,TRBV27,TGTGCCAGCAGCCGGGACAGGGGCACCGGGGAGCTGTTTTTT,CASSRDRGTGELFF
few,NA,TRBJ2-5,TRBV7-9,TGTGCCAGCTTGGAGGGGGGACAAGAGACCCAGTACTTC,CASLEGGQETQYF
NA,TRBD1,TRBJ1-5,TRBV28,TGTGCCAGCAGTCCGACAGGGGTTTGGCAGCCCCAGCATTTT,CASSPTGVWQPQHF
few,NA,TRBJ1-4,TRBV9,TGTGCCAGCAGCGTAGGAAACGGCAAGGAAAAACTGTTTTTT,CASSVGNGKEKLFF
NA,NA,TRBJ1-5,TRBV4-2,TGTGCCAGCAGCCAAGATGTCTACTCAAATCAGCCCCAGCATTTT,CASSQDVYSNQPQHF
NA,NA,TRBJ1-1,TRBV7-9,TGTGCCAGCAGGGTAGTTGAAGCTTTCTTT,CASRVVEAFF
NA,NA,TRBJ2-2,TRBV11-2,TGTGCCAGCAGCTTGGGGTACTCCGGGGAGCTGTTTTTT,CASSLGYSGELFF
few,TRBD1,TRBJ2-2,TRBV2,TGTGCCAGCACGGGGGACAGGGCGGTCGGGGAGCTGTTTTTT,CASTGDRAVGELFF
NA,NA,TRBJ1-4,TRBV9,TGTGCCAGCAGCGTAGACTCGGGGCAGAGAAATGAAAAACTGTTTTTT,CASSVDSGQRNEKLFF